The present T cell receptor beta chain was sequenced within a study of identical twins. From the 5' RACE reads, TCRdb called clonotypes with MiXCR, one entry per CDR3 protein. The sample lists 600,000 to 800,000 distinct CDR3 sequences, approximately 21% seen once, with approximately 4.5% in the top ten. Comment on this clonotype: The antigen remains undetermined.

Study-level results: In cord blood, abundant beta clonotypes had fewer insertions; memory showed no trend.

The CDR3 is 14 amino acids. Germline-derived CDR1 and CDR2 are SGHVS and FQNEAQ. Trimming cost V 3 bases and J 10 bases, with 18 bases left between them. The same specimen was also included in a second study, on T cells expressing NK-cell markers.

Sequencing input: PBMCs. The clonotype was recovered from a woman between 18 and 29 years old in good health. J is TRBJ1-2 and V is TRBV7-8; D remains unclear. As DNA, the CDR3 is TGTGCCAGCAGCTTGGGAACCAACGCTCCTACCTACACCTTC. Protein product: CASSLGTNAPTYTF.